This T cell receptor (beta chain) appears in the sequencing data of a study of blood T cell repertoires in COVID-19. Residents of approximately 25 US areas, aged about 18 to 95 years, made up the participants. For recovered donors of Cohort 3, there were two negative PCRs, clearance, or symptom resolution. Using immunoSEQ multiplex PCR, the repertoire was profiled, and TCRdb retains in-frame clones only, with some absent. Of under 200,000 clones listed, approximately 86% are singletons. The CDR3 has 14 residues. J lost 3 bases, V lost 5 bases, and 6 bases had no gene match. Per the germline V gene, CDR1 is MDHEN and CDR2 is SYDVKM.

The chain couples TRBV28 to TRBJ2-7; TRBD1 matches at 8 bases. The clonotype was recovered from a man between 60 and 75 years old who had recovered from COVID-19. The specimen was PBMCs or T cells enriched from blood (not recorded which). For the CDR3, the DNA is TGTGCCAGCAGTACGGGACAGGACATCTACGAGCAGTACTTC. Translating gives CASSTGQDIYEQYF.